This T cell receptor (beta chain) emerged from a study of T cell changes during pregnancy in multiple sclerosis (dated by TCRdb to about 2019). General notes on the study: The study looked at changes in the T cell repertoire across pregnancy in women with multiple sclerosis.

Spanning cysteine to phenylalanine, the CDR3 consists of 15 amino acids. CDR3 DNA is the only sequence kept; it has 45 bases, read in frame from the first base. CDR1 MNHEY and CDR2 SMNVEV were looked up in the germline V gene (reference sequence). V has 4 bases trimmed and J has 6 bases trimmed; junction bases matching no gene number 8. Library method: the immunoSEQ multiplex PCR assay. TCRdb stores this immuneACCESS table with in-frame sequences only. Part of the clones is absent; in the studies checked, under half of the shortfall reflects unresolved V genes, and no reason is known for the rest. For this sample the table gives roughly 93,000 clones, of which roughly 90% were detected only once. The ten top clones hold 0.85% to 0.95% of the sample. On this clone itself: Its cognate antigen has yet to be identified. Per-nucleotide qualities are absent, and no much larger clonotype sits a single base away.

The TCR was taken from a female donor with multiple sclerosis, enrolled in a pregnancy study. The material sequenced was peripheral blood, taken before pregnancy. The sequence joins TRBV27 to TRBJ2-1; a stretch of 8 junction bases matches TRBD2. The bases read TGTGCCAGCAGTTCCCTGGGGAGCGGGAGCAATGAGCAGTTCTTC. This gives the protein CASSSLGSGSNEQFF.